This T cell receptor beta chain was recovered during a study of T cells in Graves' hyperthyroidism and ophthalmopathy. Findings and caveats of the study: A median roughly six months before onset, the model predicted ophthalmopathy.

The sample holds a few counts of this clonotype. The antigen remains unidentified. TCR beta CDR3 regions were amplified from RNA transcripts. HTBI primers drove first-round RT-PCR of the TCR CDR3. TCRdb passed the multiplex PCR reads through MiXCR, listing each CDR3 protein once. The data contain about 560,000 distinct CDR3 sequences, around 14% of them singletons. Out of 10 ml of fresh peripheral blood came the PBMCs. This CDR3 has 19 amino acids. Per germline, CDR1 SGHVS and CDR2 FNYEAQ. The V gene lost 3 bases and the J gene lost 3 bases, with 23 bases spanning the gap. Material for sequencing was blood. The chain uses TRBV7-6 and TRBJ2-2, with D perhaps being TRBD1 or TRBD2 (6 bases each). This receptor was identified in a woman aged 25 to 45 with Graves' hyperthyroidism. The CDR3, as DNA: TGTGCCAGCAGCTTGCGAAACCGGGGGCTTAAAGCGGACACCGGGGAGCTGTTTTTT. The encoded protein is CASSLRNRGLKADTGELFF.